A single sample is the source of the 15 T cell receptor beta chains below, sequenced in a study of T cell changes during pregnancy in multiple sclerosis. The protocol was immunoSEQ multiplex PCR, while the TCRdb copy is restricted to in-frame clones and leaves out a portion. The sample has 100,000 or so clones; around 94% are singletons. Sequenced material: peripheral blood, taken in the second trimester of pregnancy. These TCRs come from a female donor with multiple sclerosis, enrolled in a pregnancy study.

The chain recombines TRBV6-1 with TRBJ1-1; unclear D gene. The V end was cut by 8 bases, the J end by 9 bases, with 16 bases between. In germline, CDR1 is MNHNS, CDR2 SASEGT. This CDR3 region has 12 residues. The CDR3: CASPTGPGKAFF. Written as DNA, the CDR3 is TGTGCCAGCCCAACCGGACCGGGGAAAGCTTTCTTT.

The V gene is TRBV7-9, the J gene TRBJ2-1; 7 bases are a match to TRBD1. The CDR3 length is 17 residues. With V trimmed by 1 base and J by 4 bases, 10 bases remained unmatched. Looked up from germline, CDR1 is SEHNR and CDR2 is FQNEAQ (reference sequence). In DNA form, the CDR3 reads TGTGCCAGCAGCTTAGTTCCCGGGACAGATATATACAATGAGCAGTTCTTC. It yields the protein CASSLVPGTDIYNEQFF.

Here the CDR3 DNA reads TGTGCCAGCAGTTTATCAGGCGGTGTCACTGAAGCTTTCTTT. It specifies CASSLSGGVTEAFF. The rearrangement links TRBV27 to TRBJ1-1; D is uncertain. Trimming took off 0 bases at V and 4 bases at J, with 9 bases between the two ends. Germline CDR1 reads MNHEY; CDR2 reads SMNVEV (reference sequence). The CDR3 runs to 14 residues.

CDR3 sequence reads: CASSGGQRSHTGELFF. As DNA, the CDR3 is TGTGCCAGCAGTGGAGGACAGAGGTCGCACACCGGGGAGCTGTTTTTT. This chain connects TRBV2 to TRBJ2-2, with TRBD1 as a possible D gene (6 bases). Looked up from germline, CDR1 is SNHLY and CDR2 is FYNNEI. Trimming stripped 4 bases from V and 3 bases from J, with 15 bases between. The CDR3 has 16 residues.

The V gene is TRBV7-2, the J gene TRBJ2-5; D might be TRBD2 (6 bases). Between the trimmed V and J ends, which lost 4 bases and 3 bases, there was a span of 15 bases. CDR1 and CDR2 from the germline V gene are SGHTA and FQGNSA. CDR3 length equals 15 residues. Written as DNA, the CDR3 is TGTGCCAGCAGCTCTACTAGAACGGGAGAAGAGACCCAGTACTTC. Its translation is CASSSTRTGEETQYF.

This chain uses TRBV19 with TRBJ2-3; TRBD2 agrees at 9 bases. Unmatched junction bases numbered 15, after V lost 5 bases and J lost 0 bases. The germline gives CDR1 LNHDA, CDR2 SQIVND (reference sequence). CDR3 length: 19 amino acids. The CDR3 DNA reads as TGTGCCAGTAGTCCCCCTCGCGCGGGAGGGCCGGGTAGCACAGATACGCAGTATTTT. Its translation is CASSPPRAGGPGSTDTQYF.

The CDR3 nucleotides read TGTGCCACCAGCAGAGATCCATCGGACACTGAAGCTTTCTTT. Translated, it gives CATSRDPSDTEAFF. The chain joins TRBV15 to TRBJ1-1; no clear D. This CDR3 contains 14 residues. Trimming pared 0 bases from V and 3 bases from J, leaving 8 bases between. Germline V gives CDR1 LNHNV, CDR2 YYDKDF (reference sequence).

This chain joins TRBV4-2 and TRBJ2-2; 7 bases fit TRBD2. This CDR3 region has 18 residues. The germline V gene encodes CDR1 LGHNA and CDR2 YNFKEQ. The J segment lost 6 bases and the V segment lost 0 bases, leaving 13 bases of the junction unmatched. CDR3 in DNA: TGTGCCAGCAGCCAAGATTTATCGGGCGGGGGAATACCCGGGGAGCTGTTTTTT. Translation: CASSQDLSGGGIPGELFF.

The chain has TRBV19 and TRBJ2-4, with D perhaps matching TRBD2 (5 bases). Trimming pared 3 bases from V and 4 bases from J, leaving 7 bases between. There are 13 residues in the CDR3. In germline, CDR1 is LNHDA, CDR2 SQIVND (reference sequence). The CDR3 loop is CASSITGKNIQYF. CDR3 nucleotides: TGTGCCAGTAGTATCACGGGGAAAAACATTCAGTACTTC.

The chain has TRBV5-4 and TRBJ2-3; possibly TRBD1 for D (5 bases). Trimming removed 4 bases from V and 0 bases from J, with 12 bases in between. This CDR3 is 15 amino acids long. CDR1 SGHNT and CDR2 YYREEE come from the germline V gene (reference sequence). The CDR3 is CASSPLRVSTDTQYF. CDR3 DNA: TGTGCCAGCAGCCCCCTCAGGGTTAGCACAGATACGCAGTATTTT.

The J gene is TRBJ2-7, the V gene TRBV7-3; 8 bases fit TRBD1. The V and J ends lost 5 bases and 12 bases, in that order; junction bases with no gene match: 9. The CDR3 loop spans 12 amino acids. Germline lookup yields CDR1 SGHTA and CDR2 FQGTGA. The CDR3 protein is CASSPKDRVLYF. The CDR3 nucleotides are TGTGCCAGCAGCCCCAAGGACAGGGTTCTGTACTTC.

The rearrangement uses TRBV11-2 and TRBJ2-7, with D possibly matching TRBD2 (5 bases). V lost 5 bases, J lost 5 bases, and 22 bases lay in between. Per the germline V gene, CDR1 is SGHAT and CDR2 is FQNNGV. The CDR3 is 16 residues long. The CDR3 spells CASSLRGSSPWNEQYF. The CDR3 DNA sequence: TGTGCCAGCAGCCTCAGAGGGAGCAGCCCCTGGAACGAGCAGTACTTC.

This clone was seen only once. This chain links TRBV27 with TRBJ2-5; TRBD2 matches at 8 bases. After removal of 1 base from V and 5 bases from J, the junction contained 3 bases not matched to a gene. The CDR3 length is 14 residues. CDR1 is MNHEY, CDR2 SMNVEV, per germline (reference sequence). Written as DNA, the CDR3 is TGTGCCAGCAGTTTATTAACTAGCGGCGAGACCCAGTACTTC. It specifies CASSLLTSGETQYF.

The J gene is TRBJ2-5, the V gene TRBV18; TRBD1 agrees at 12 bases. The CDR3 covers 17 residues. V lost 4 bases to trimming and J lost 6 bases; unmatched junction nucleotides: 12. Germline CDR1 is KGHSH and CDR2 is LQKENI. Written as DNA, the CDR3 is TGTGCCAGCTCACTTCCCCCCGGGACAGGGGGCGCGAAGACCCAGTACTTC. Its translation is CASSLPPGTGGAKTQYF. Full variable domain (outside the CDR3, taken from reference TRBV18 and TRBJ2-5): NAGVMQNPRHLVRRRGQEARLRCSPMKGHSHVYWYRQLPEEGLKFMVYLQKENIIDESGMPKERFSAEFPKEGPSILRIQQVVRGDSAAYFCASSLPPGTGGAKTQYFGPGTRLLVL.

The rearrangement joins TRBV6-6 to TRBJ1-3; TRBD1 matches 8 bases. The V gene's germline CDR1 is MNHNY and CDR2 SVGAGI (reference sequence). The ends lost 6 bases at V and 7 bases at J; junction bases unmatched: 2. CDR3 length: 12 residues. The CDR3 here is CASRRQGNTIYF. The CDR3 bases are TGTGCCAGCAGGCGACAGGGGAACACCATATATTTT.